The TCR beta chain under discussion was sequenced for a study of Graves' ophthalmopathy and Graves' hyperthyroidism. TCR beta CDR3 regions were amplified from RNA transcripts. Scientists carried out first-round RT-PCR using HTBI primers and then a second-round multiplex PCR. Using its own MiXCR run on the multiplex PCR reads, TCRdb lists one record per CDR3 protein. The table shows about 400,000 distinct CDR3 sequences, with just over 15% occurring only once. This clonotype showed up just a few times. Looked up from germline, CDR1 is SGHDN and CDR2 is FVKESK. The CDR3 contains 13 residues. V gene TRBV14 combines with J gene TRBJ2-7; D gene uncertain. The J call may be mistaken, given a closer DNA end match to TRBJ2-5. The sequenced sample consisted of peripheral blood. The source of this sequence is a woman aged 18-29 years with stable Graves' hyperthyroidism. CDR3 sequence (DNA): TGTGCCAGCAGCCAAGATATCGATCGGACCCAGTACTTC. It encodes CASSQDIDRTQYF.